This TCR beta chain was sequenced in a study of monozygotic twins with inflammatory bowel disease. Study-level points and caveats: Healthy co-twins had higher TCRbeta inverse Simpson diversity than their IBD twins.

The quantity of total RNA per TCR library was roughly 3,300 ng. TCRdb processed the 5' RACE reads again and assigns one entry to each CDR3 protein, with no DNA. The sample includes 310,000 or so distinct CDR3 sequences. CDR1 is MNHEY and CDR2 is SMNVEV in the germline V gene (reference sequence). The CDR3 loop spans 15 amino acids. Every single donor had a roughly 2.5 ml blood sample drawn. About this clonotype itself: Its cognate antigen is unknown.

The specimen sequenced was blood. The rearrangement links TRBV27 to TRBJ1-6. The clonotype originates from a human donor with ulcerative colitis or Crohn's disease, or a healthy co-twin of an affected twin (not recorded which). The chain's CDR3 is CASSTEQNNNSPLHF.